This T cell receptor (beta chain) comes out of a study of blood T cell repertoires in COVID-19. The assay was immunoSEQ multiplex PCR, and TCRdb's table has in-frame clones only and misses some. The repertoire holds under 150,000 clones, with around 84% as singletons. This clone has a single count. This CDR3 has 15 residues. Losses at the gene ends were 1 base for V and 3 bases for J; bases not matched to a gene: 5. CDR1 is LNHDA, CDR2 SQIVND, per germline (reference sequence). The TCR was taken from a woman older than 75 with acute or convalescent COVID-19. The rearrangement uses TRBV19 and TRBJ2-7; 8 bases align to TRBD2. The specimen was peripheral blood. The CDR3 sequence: CASSIVARGGYEQYF. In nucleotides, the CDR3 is TGTGCCAGTAGTATAGTGGCTCGGGGGGGCTACGAGCAGTACTTC.